Here is one T cell receptor beta chain with its context. The germline V gene encodes CDR1 SEHNR and CDR2 FQNEAQ (reference sequence). V was clipped by 3 bases and J by 4 bases, with 12 bases between them. CDR3 length: 15 residues. This entry belongs to a study of blood T cell repertoires in COVID-19. As processed by the authors: Nucleated cell number was recorded as an estimate derived from reference gene primer amplification. Clones were read by immunoSEQ multiplex PCR, and TCRdb kept only the in-frame ones, dropping some. Clonal size and the V and J genes are those of that table, whereas D and trimming came from the DNA. This table holds a few hundred thousand clones, 60% to 75% found once.

The sequence derives from a woman at least 80 years old with acute or convalescent COVID-19. Specimen: peripheral blood. V is TRBV7-9 and J is TRBJ1-4; D gene uncertain. CDR3: CASSFGVSDNEKLFF. The DNA of the CDR3 is TGTGCCAGCAGCTTCGGCGTCAGCGATAATGAAAAACTGTTTTTT.